The 14 T cell receptor beta chains reported below all come from one sample, sequenced in a study of T cell responses to AZD1222 COVID-19 vaccine. This table comes from immunoSEQ multiplex PCR, and its TCRdb copy is limited to in-frame clones, with some not included. This table has 180,000 or so clones, about 93% appearing once. Here the sequenced sample was peripheral blood, taken on day 0 of AZD1222 vaccination. These receptors came from an adult in good health.

For this clone: The same CDR3 can be traced to other DNA sequences in this sample. The rearrangement uses TRBV11-2 and TRBJ1-1; D call uncertain. CDR1 is SGHAT, CDR2 FQNNGV, per germline. Trimming cost V 3 bases and J 2 bases, with 7 bases left between them. The CDR3 is 13 residues long. The CDR3 loop is CASSFRSNTEAFF. DNA for the CDR3: TGTGCCAGCAGCTTCCGCTCCAACACTGAAGCTTTCTTT.

The chain combines TRBV6-5 with TRBJ1-2, with D possibly matching TRBD1 (5 bases). Per germline, CDR1 MNHEY and CDR2 SVGAGI. V gave up 6 bases and J gave up 5 bases, with 10 bases separating them. The CDR3 loop spans 12 amino acids. The CDR3 spells CASSRESYGYTF. Written as DNA, the CDR3 is TGTGCCAGCAGCAGGGAGTCGTATGGCTACACCTTC.

This clone showed up just a few times. The chain uses TRBV7-9 and TRBJ2-7; 10 bases align to TRBD1. Trimming removed 4 bases from V and 2 bases from J; junction bases left unmatched: 2. The CDR3 spans 14 residues. Germline-derived CDR1 and CDR2 are SEHNR and FQNEAQ (reference sequence). The CDR3 is CASSWTGGTYEQYF. DNA for the CDR3: TGTGCCAGCAGCTGGACAGGGGGGACCTACGAGCAGTACTTC.

This rearrangement joins TRBV25-1 to TRBJ1-4; 8 bases agree with TRBD1. CDR1 and CDR2 (germline): MGHDK, SYGVNS. The CDR3 sequence is 14 residues long. The V segment lost 7 bases and the J segment 7 bases; nucleotides outside the gene matches: 8. CDR3 coding DNA: TGTGCCAGCACCCAGACAGGGGATAGTGAAAAACTGTTTTTT. Translating gives CASTQTGDSEKLFF. Combining the CDR3 with reference TRBV25-1 and TRBJ1-4 gives the whole variable domain EADIYQTPRYLVIGTGKKITLECSQTMGHDKMYWYQQDPGMELHLIHYSYGVNSTEKGDLSSESTVSRIRTEHFPLTLESARPSHTSQYLCASTQTGDSEKLFFGSGTQLSVL.

The chain has TRBV27 and TRBJ1-5; a weak D match, TRBD1 (5 bases). Trimming pared 7 bases from V and 3 bases from J, leaving 10 bases between. This CDR3 has 13 residues. Germline CDR1 and CDR2: MNHEY and SMNVEV (reference sequence). CDR3 bases: TGTGCCAGCAAGGGGCAGCACAATCAGCCCCAGCATTTT. Translated: CASKGQHNQPQHF.

In regard to this clone: The same CDR3 is also encoded by other DNA sequences in this sample. The chain recombines TRBV27 with TRBJ2-7, with TRBD2 as a possible D gene (5 bases). The CDR3 has 14 residues. Looked up from germline, CDR1 is MNHEY and CDR2 is SMNVEV (reference sequence). V lost 3 bases to trimming and J lost 3 bases, with 12 bases between them. The CDR3 reads CASSLRLRDYEQYF. CDR3 DNA sequence: TGTGCCAGCAGTTTGCGGCTTCGGGACTACGAGCAGTACTTC.

The chain carries TRBV10-2 and TRBJ1-2, with D unresolved. This CDR3 contains 14 residues. Trimming removed 3 bases from V and 3 bases from J, with 11 bases in between. Looked up from germline, CDR1 is WSHSY and CDR2 is SAAADI. CDR3 nucleotide sequence: TGCGCCAGCAGTGATCGGGGTACGGACTATGGCTACACCTTC. It is translated as CASSDRGTDYGYTF.

V and J are TRBV6-1 and TRBJ2-7; 8 nucleotides align to TRBD2. The germline gives CDR1 MNHNS, CDR2 SASEGT. V was clipped by 1 base and J by 2 bases; unmatched bases: 7. CDR3 length equals 16 residues. CDR3 sequence (DNA): TGTGCCAGCAGTGAAGAGGGTACTAGCGGAGCCTACGAGCAGTACTTC. It translates to CASSEEGTSGAYEQYF.

The sample holds one count of this clone. CDR3 nucleotide sequence: TGTGCCAGCAGCTCCGCCGTGGGGGGAAACACCATATATTTT. Translating it yields CASSSAVGGNTIYF. This rearrangement joins TRBV5-4 to TRBJ1-3; unclear D gene. Germline V gene lookup returns CDR1 SGHNT and CDR2 YYREEE (reference sequence). Trimming removed 3 bases from V and 4 bases from J, with 11 bases in between. This CDR3 is built from 14 residues.

The chain couples TRBV9 to TRBJ1-6; perhaps TRBD1 as D (6 bases). This CDR3 region has 14 residues. CDR1 SGDLS and CDR2 YYNGEE come from the germline V gene. Deletions cut 2 bases from V and 7 bases from J, with 10 bases between. CDR3 sequence: CASSVSGTNSPLHF. The DNA of the CDR3 is TGTGCCAGCAGCGTCTCCGGGACAAATTCACCCCTCCACTTT.

The gene calls are TRBV27 and TRBJ1-1; 9 bases are a match to TRBD1. In germline, CDR1 is MNHEY, CDR2 SMNVEV (reference sequence). The CDR3 is 16 amino acids. V lost 3 bases to trimming and J lost 1 base; unmatched junction nucleotides: 6. The DNA for the CDR3 is TGTGCCAGCAGTTTCCGCGGGACAGGGCAGAACACTGAAGCTTTCTTT. Protein sequence: CASSFRGTGQNTEAFF.

This clone was detected a few times. The V gene is TRBV30, the J gene TRBJ1-5; a possible D gene is TRBD1 (5 bases). The CDR3 is 15 amino acids. V gave up 3 bases and J gave up 4 bases, with 16 bases separating them. Germline values: CDR1 GTSNPN, CDR2 SVGIG (reference sequence). CDR3 nucleotide sequence: TGTGCCTGGAGCCTGGGACGGAGTAAAAATCAGCCCCAGCATTTT. Residues: CAWSLGRSKNQPQHF.

In regard to this clone: Germline and junction disagree at one end, which may indicate a read error. J is TRBJ1-1 and V is TRBV24-1, with a possible D match to TRBD1 (5 bases). CDR3 length equals 13 residues. CDR1 is KGHDR, CDR2 SFDVKD, per germline. In DNA, the CDR3 is TGTGCCACCAGGGGTGGGGGGAACCCTGAAGCTTTCTTT. It translates to CATRGGGNPEAFF.

The rearrangement joins TRBV28 to TRBJ2-5; D gene uncertain. From germline, CDR1 is MDHEN and CDR2 SYDVKM. The CDR3 is made up of 13 amino acids. V was cut by 6 bases and J by 4 bases, with 12 bases left in between. Here the CDR3 reads CASSPWIGETQYF. For the CDR3, the DNA is TGTGCCAGCAGCCCCTGGATTGGAGAGACCCAGTACTTC.